These 6 T cell receptor beta chains came from one sample sequenced in a study of shared clonotypes between healthy human individuals. TCRdb's table, derived via immunoSEQ multiplex PCR, lists solely in-frame clones and lacks some. The repertoire includes roughly 2,500,000 clones, roughly 93% of them detected once, and more than 0.35% sits in the top ten. Sequencing was carried out using naive CD4+ T cells from PBMCs. Subset: CD45RA+ positively selected. These receptors were taken from a young man in good health. Some clones in this sample may be carry-over from other donors' samples.

Comment on this clone: This same CDR3 is encoded by further DNA sequences in the sample. This sequence joins TRBV5-4 and TRBJ2-3; the match to TRBD2 covers 13 bases. The V gene end was trimmed by 4 bases and the J gene end by 2 bases; junction bases not matched to a gene: 4. This CDR3 is 16 amino acids long. Germline V gene sequence: CDR1 SGHNT, CDR2 YYREEE (reference sequence). This CDR3 is CASSLGLAGVTDTQYF. Written as DNA, the CDR3 is TGTGCCAGCAGCCTAGGACTAGCGGGAGTCACAGATACGCAGTATTTT.

The chain uses TRBV5-1 and TRBJ2-2, with 9 bases aligning to TRBD1. The CDR3 contains 15 residues. The trim removed 6 bases at V and 2 bases at J, leaving 5 bases unmatched. Looked up from germline, CDR1 is SGHRS and CDR2 is YFSETQ. The CDR3 reads CASTGQGRNTGELFF. The CDR3 nucleotides read TGCGCCAGCACCGGACAGGGGAGAAACACCGGGGAGCTGTTTTTT.

This rearrangement joins TRBV9 to TRBJ2-1; 8 bases are shared with TRBD1. J gave up 2 bases and V 4 bases, and 8 bases lay outside the gene matches. CDR3 length: 16 amino acids. Germline CDR1 and CDR2: SGDLS and YYNGEE. The chain's CDR3 is CASSPVGTGTYNEQFF. In nucleotides, the CDR3 is TGTGCCAGCAGCCCCGTCGGGACAGGAACCTACAATGAGCAGTTCTTC.

Concerning this clone itself: In the same sample, other DNA sequences code for this CDR3. This chain links TRBV5-1 with TRBJ1-4, with 7 nucleotides matching TRBD1. Germline CDR1 reads SGHRS; CDR2 reads YFSETQ. V lost 0 bases and J lost 4; bases outside the gene matches: 3. The CDR3 length is 15 residues. This CDR3 is CASSLGTGINEKLFF. The CDR3 nucleotides read TGCGCCAGCAGCTTGGGGACAGGCATTAATGAAAAACTGTTTTTT.

J is TRBJ1-2 and V is TRBV19, with D possibly TRBD1 on 5 matching bases. The V and J ends lost 3 bases and 5 bases respectively, with 10 bases between them. The length of the CDR3 is 13 residues. CDR1 is LNHDA and CDR2 is SQIVND in the germline V gene (reference sequence). In nucleotides, the CDR3 is TGTGCCAGTAGTATTGGCAGGGAATATGGCTACACCTTC. Its translation: CASSIGREYGYTF.

The chain links TRBV15 to TRBJ2-7, with D perhaps matching TRBD1 (5 bases). The CDR3 totals 14 residues. Trimming removed 2 bases at V and 5 bases at J, with 13 bases between. Germline V gene sequence: CDR1 LNHNV, CDR2 YYDKDF (reference sequence). The CDR3 sequence: CATSRSLGPDEQYF. As DNA, the CDR3 is TGTGCCACCAGCAGATCCCTGGGGCCGGACGAGCAGTACTTC.